Given below is one T cell receptor (beta chain) in context. Its target antigen remains unknown. Nothing much larger sits one base from this clone, and base qualities are not available. Libraries were made using the immunoSEQ multiplex PCR assay. On the study's bioinformatics: A statistical classification framework was built to diagnose cytomegalovirus status from the catalog of TCR beta chain sequences. The immuneACCESS repertoire file appears here via TCRdb, limited to in-frame rearrangements. These files lack a portion of the clones; in checked studies, under half of the deficit traces to unresolved V genes, and the cause of the others is not known. The V and J calls and clone size come from that table; D and trimming were worked out from the DNA. In all, the sample holds 100,000 to 150,000 clones, and just under 95% of those were seen once. The ten largest clones capture roughly 1.2% of the sample.

From the germline V gene (reference sequence), CDR1 is SEHNR and CDR2 is FQNEAQ. The CDR3 runs 14 residues from the cysteine to the phenylalanine. Only CDR3 DNA is held: 42 bases, read in frame from base 1. V is reduced by 2 bases and J by 2 bases, leaving a spacing of 10 bases between them. This sample is drawn from a study of cytomegalovirus exposure and HLA in healthy donors (dated by TCRdb to about 2017). Concerning the study at large: According to a later analysis, one platform produced both the roughly 110 validation repertoires and the 730 or so repertoires of the first cohort. The aim of the study was to test whether cataloging public T cell receptors could identify signatures of past pathogen exposure. In addition to the first cohort of 500 to 850 subjects, a separate validation cohort of 130 or so different subjects was used. To predict cytomegalovirus infection status, the study brought together high-throughput TCR immunosequencing, statistical association of individual TCRs with disease status, and machine learning. The investigation overall reported the following: Most TCR sequences were seen in very few donors, while some public TCRs were found in many individuals. A few of the identified cytomegalovirus-associated TCR beta chains were confirmed in vitro to be specific for cytomegalovirus antigens. The study gave a list of 150 to 200 TCR beta chains associated with cytomegalovirus. In a later analysis, TCRs clustered in the first cohort were found to also tend to co-occur in the roughly 120 validation repertoires, with roughly 93% of cluster scores above 0. The authors suggested that the approach could potentially be generalized to other disease states and immunological phenotypes. All 120 or so repertoires were used to score co-occurrence in the validation cohort in a later analysis, because that analysis had no HLA typing for the cohort. The classifier was reported to diagnose cytomegalovirus status with high specificity and sensitivity in both the original and validation cohorts.

Separate from the approximately 670-subject first cohort, the validation cohort of over 90 subjects was the group to which the donors belonged. This TCR derives from a young woman in good health and CMV-seronegative. The specimen sequenced was PBMCs. The chain employs TRBV7-9 and TRBJ2-7; D gene: possibly TRBD1, on 5 matching bases. For the CDR3, the sequence is CASSLLAGTYEQYF. The DNA sequence follows: TGTGCCAGCAGCTTACTGGCAGGGACCTACGAGCAGTACTTC.